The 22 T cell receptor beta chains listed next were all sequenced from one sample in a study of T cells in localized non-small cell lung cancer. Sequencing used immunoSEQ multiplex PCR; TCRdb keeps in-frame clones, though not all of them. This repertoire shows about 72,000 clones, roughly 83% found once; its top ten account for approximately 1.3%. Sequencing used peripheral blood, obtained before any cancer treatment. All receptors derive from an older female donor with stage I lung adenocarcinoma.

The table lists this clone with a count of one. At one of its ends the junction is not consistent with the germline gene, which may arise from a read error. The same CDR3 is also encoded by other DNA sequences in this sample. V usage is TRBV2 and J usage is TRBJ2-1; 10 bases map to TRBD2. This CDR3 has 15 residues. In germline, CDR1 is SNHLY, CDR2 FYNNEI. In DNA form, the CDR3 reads TGTGCCAGCAGTTTAGCGGGGGGTCCCTACAATGAGCAATTCTTC. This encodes CASSLAGGPYNEQFF.

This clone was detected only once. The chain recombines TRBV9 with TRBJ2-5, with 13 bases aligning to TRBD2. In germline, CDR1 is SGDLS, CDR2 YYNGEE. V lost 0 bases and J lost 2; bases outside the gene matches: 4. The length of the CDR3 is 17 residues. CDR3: CASSVGSTSGGQETQYF. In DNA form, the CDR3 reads TGTGCCAGCAGCGTAGGATCGACTAGCGGGGGGCAAGAGACCCAGTACTTC.

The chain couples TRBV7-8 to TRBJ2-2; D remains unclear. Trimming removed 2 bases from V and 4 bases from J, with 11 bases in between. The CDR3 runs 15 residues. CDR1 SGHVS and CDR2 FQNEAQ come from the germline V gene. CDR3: CASSLKATSTGELFF. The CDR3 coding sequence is TGTGCCAGCAGCTTAAAGGCCACAAGCACCGGGGAGCTGTTTTTT.

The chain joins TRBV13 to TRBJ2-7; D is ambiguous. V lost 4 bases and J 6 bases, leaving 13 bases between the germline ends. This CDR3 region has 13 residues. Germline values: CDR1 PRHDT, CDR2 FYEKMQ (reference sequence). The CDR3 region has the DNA TGTGCCAGCAGCTCACCCCCCCGAACCGAGCAGTACTTC. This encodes CASSSPPRTEQYF.

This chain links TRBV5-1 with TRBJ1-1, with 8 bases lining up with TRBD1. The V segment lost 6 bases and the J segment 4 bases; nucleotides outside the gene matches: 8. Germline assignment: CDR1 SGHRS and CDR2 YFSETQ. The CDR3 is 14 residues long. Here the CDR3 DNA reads TGCGCCAGCAACCTCTACAGGGGGGGCACTGAAGCTTTCTTT. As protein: CASNLYRGGTEAFF.

CDR3 sequence: CASSQNISPNEKLFF. The DNA for the CDR3 is TGTGCCAGTAGTCAGAACATCAGTCCTAATGAAAAACTGTTTTTT. The chain carries TRBV19 and TRBJ1-4; no clear D gene. CDR1 is LNHDA and CDR2 is SQIVND in the germline V gene (reference sequence). Trimming left V 5 bases short and J 3 bases short, with 13 bases between. The CDR3 totals 15 residues.

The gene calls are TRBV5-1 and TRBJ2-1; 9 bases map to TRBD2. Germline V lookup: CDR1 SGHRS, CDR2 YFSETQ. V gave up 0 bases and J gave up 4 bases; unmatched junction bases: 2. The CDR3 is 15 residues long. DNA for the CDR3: TGCGCCAGCAGCTTGGAGACTAGCGGATACAATGAGCAGTTCTTC. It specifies CASSLETSGYNEQFF.

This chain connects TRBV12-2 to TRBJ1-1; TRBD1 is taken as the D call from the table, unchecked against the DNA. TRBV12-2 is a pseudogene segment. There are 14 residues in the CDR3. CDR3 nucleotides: TGTGCAAGTCGCTCGACAGTCCCCTACACTGAAGCTTTCTTT. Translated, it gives CASRSTVPYTEAFF.

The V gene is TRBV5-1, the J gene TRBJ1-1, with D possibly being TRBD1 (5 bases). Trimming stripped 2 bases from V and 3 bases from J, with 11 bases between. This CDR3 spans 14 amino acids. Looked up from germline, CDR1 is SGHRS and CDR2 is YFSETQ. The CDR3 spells CASSFGAGHTEAFF. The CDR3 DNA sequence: TGCGCCAGCAGCTTCGGGGCGGGACACACTGAAGCTTTCTTT. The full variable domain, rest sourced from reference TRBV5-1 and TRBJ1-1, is KAGVTQTPRYLIKTRGQQVTLSCSPISGHRSVSWYQQTPGQGLQFLFEYFSETQRNKGNFPGRFSGRQFSNSRSEMNVSTLELGDSALYLCASSFGAGHTEAFFGQGTRLTVV.

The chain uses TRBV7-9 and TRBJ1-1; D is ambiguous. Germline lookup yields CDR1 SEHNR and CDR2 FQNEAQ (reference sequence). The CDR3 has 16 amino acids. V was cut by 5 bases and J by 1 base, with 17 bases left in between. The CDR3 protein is CASSPHVGQQNTEAFF. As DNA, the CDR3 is TGTGCCAGCAGCCCCCATGTTGGCCAACAGAACACTGAAGCTTTCTTT.

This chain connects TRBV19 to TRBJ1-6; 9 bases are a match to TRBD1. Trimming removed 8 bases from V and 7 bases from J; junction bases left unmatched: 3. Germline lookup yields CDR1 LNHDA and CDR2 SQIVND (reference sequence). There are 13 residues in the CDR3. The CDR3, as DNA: TGTGCCAGTGGGGACAGGGCGAATTCACCCCTCCACTTT. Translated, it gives CASGDRANSPLHF.

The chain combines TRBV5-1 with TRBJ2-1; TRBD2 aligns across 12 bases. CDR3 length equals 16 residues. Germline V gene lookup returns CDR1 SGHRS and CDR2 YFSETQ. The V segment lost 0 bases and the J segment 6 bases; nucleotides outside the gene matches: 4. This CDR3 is CASSLELAGGGNEQFF. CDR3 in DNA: TGCGCCAGCAGCTTGGAACTAGCGGGGGGCGGCAATGAGCAGTTCTTC.

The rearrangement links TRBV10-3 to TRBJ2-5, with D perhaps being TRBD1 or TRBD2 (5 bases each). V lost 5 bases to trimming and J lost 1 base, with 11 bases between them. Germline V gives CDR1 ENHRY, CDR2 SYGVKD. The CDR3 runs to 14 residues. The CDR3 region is CAISPQGAQETQYF. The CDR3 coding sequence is TGTGCCATCAGTCCCCAGGGAGCCCAAGAGACCCAGTACTTC.

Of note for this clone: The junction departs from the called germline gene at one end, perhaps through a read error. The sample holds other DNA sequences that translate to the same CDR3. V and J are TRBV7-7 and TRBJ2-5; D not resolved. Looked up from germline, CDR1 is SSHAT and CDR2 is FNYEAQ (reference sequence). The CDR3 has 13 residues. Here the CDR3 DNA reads TGTGCTAGCACCCGTCTTGTCCAAGAGACTCAGTACTTC. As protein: CASTRLVQETQYF.

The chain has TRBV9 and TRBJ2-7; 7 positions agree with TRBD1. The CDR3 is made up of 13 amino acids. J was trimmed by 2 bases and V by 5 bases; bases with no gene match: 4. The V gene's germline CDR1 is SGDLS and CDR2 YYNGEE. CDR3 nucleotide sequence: TGTGCCAGCAGTAGACAGGGCCCCTACGAGCAGTACTTC. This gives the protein CASSRQGPYEQYF.

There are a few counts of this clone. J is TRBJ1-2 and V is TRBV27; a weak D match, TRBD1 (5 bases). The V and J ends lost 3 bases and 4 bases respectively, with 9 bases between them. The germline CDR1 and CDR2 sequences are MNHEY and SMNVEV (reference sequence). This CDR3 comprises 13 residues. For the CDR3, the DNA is TGTGCCAGCAGTTTTGGGGGGGGCTATGGCTACACCTTC. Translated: CASSFGGGYGYTF.

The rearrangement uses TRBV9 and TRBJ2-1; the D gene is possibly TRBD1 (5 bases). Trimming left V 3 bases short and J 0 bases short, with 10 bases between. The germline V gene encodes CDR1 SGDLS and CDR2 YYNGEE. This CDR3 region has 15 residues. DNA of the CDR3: TGTGCCAGCAGCGCCCACAGGAGCTCCTACAATGAGCAGTTCTTC. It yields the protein CASSAHRSSYNEQFF.

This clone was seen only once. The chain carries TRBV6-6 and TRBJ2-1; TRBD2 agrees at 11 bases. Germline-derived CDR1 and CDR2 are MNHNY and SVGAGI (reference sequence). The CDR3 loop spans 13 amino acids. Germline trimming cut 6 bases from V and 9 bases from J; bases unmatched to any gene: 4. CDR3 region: CASSSGTSGEQFF. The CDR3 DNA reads TGTGCCAGCAGCTCCGGGACTAGCGGTGAGCAGTTCTTC.

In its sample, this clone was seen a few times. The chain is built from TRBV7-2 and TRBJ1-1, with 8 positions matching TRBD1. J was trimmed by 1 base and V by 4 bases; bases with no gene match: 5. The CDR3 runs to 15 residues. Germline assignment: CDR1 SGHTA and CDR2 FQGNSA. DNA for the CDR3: TGTGCCAGCAGCTCCGGGACAGGTACGAACACTGAAGCTTTCTTT. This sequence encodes CASSSGTGTNTEAFF.

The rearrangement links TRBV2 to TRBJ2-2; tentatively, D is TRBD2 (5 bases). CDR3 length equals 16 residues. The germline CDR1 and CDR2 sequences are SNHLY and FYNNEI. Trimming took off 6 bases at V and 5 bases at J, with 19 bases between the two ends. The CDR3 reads CASSDLGGGYTGELFF. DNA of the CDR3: TGTGCCAGCAGCGACCTGGGCGGAGGTTATACCGGGGAGCTGTTTTTT.

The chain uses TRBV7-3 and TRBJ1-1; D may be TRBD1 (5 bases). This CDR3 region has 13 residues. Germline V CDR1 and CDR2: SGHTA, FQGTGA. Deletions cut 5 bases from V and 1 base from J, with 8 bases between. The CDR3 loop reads CASSPQGNTEAFF. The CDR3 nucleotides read TGTGCCAGCAGCCCCCAGGGGAACACTGAAGCTTTCTTT.

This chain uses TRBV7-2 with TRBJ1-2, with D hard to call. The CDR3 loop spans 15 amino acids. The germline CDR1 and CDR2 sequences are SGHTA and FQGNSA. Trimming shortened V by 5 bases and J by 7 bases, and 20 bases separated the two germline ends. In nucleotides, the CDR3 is TGTGCCAGCAGCATAAGACCCGCCCATAGCGGTGGCTACACCTTC. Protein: CASSIRPAHSGGYTF.